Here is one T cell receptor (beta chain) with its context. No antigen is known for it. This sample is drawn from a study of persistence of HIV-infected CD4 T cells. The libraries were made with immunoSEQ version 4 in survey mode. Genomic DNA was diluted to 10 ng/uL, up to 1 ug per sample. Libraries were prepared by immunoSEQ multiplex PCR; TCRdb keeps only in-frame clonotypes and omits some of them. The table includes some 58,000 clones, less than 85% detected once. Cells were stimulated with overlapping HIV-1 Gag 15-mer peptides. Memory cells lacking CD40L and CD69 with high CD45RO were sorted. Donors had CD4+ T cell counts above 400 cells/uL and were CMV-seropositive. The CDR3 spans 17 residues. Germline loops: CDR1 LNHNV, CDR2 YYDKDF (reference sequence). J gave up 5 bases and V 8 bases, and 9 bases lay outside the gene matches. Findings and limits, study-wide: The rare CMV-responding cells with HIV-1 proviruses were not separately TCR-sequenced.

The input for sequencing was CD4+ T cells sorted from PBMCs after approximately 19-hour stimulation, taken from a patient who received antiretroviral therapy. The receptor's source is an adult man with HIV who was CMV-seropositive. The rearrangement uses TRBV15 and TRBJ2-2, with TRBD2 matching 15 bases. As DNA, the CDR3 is TGTGCCACCGGACAGATAGGACTAGCGGGGGGGACCGGGGAGCTGTTTTTT. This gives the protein CATGQIGLAGGTGELFF.